The 2 T cell receptor beta chains below all came from one sample that was sequenced in a study of human T cells and chemical hapten exposure. One entry per CDR3 protein, called by TCRdb with MiXCR from the RACE reads. The sample carries 200,000 to 300,000 distinct CDR3 sequences, about 9% recorded once. The time point: pre-sensitization, week 0. Treatment described: therapeutic diphenylcyclopropenone sensitization with weekly scalp DPC. Material: whole blood, obtained in connection with sensitization to the hapten diphenylcyclopropenone (DPC). Receptor source: a middle-aged woman with alopecia areata. Some clones in this sample may be carry-over from other donors' samples.

J is TRBJ2-4 and V is TRBV19; D is ambiguous. Germline lookup yields CDR1 LNHDA and CDR2 SQIVND (reference sequence). This CDR3 contains 14 residues. The V end lost 5 bases, the J end lost 0 bases, and 8 bases lay between the germline ends. DNA of the CDR3: TGTGCCAGTAGTTTTCAAATAGCCAAAAACATTCAGTACTTC. Protein sequence: CASSFQIAKNIQYF.

This clonotype was seen more than once but under ten times. The rearrangement joins TRBV4-3 to TRBJ2-7, with D unresolved. The CDR3 runs to 13 residues. Germline CDR1 is LGHNA and CDR2 is YSLEER. V was pared by 1 base and J by 6 bases, with 10 bases between. The CDR3 sequence: CASSQGLSGEQYF. The DNA of the CDR3 is TGCGCCAGCAGCCAAGGGCTCTCTGGCGAGCAGTACTTC.